Following are 24 T cell receptor beta chains from one sample sequenced in a study of OX40 agonist ivuxolimab in advanced cancers. Libraries were prepared through the immunoSEQ multiplex PCR assay. Sourced from immuneACCESS, this table was stored by TCRdb with only in-frame sequences that have V and J called. A share of the clones is absent; for the studies checked, an unresolved V gene accounts for under half, and the remainder has no known explanation. The sample table holds tens of thousands of clones, of which 70% to 90% were seen once. Together, the top ten hold approximately 0.26% of the sample. Specimen: CD4+ or CD8+ T cells sorted from blood, collected in a trial of the OX40 agonist ivuxolimab. The receptors stem from an adult with an advanced solid tumor such as melanoma, head and neck, liver or kidney cancer.

The gene calls are TRBV19 and TRBJ1-5; 8 bases are shared with TRBD1. CDR1 LNHDA and CDR2 SQIVND come from the germline V gene (reference sequence). The CDR3 extends over 14 amino acids. Trimming cost V 2 bases and J 7 bases; bases outside gene matches: 4. CDR3 amino acids: CASSIQGAGQPQHF. The CDR3 DNA reads as TGTGCCAGTAGTATACAGGGGGCTGGGCAGCCCCAGCATTTT.

The chain is built from TRBV30 and TRBJ2-5; TRBD1 matches 7 bases. The CDR3 consists of 15 residues. V was clipped by 2 bases and J by 3 bases; unmatched bases: 9. Germline CDR1 reads GTSNPN; CDR2 reads SVGIG (reference sequence). CDR3 DNA: TGTGCCTGGAGTCGACAGGGAATAAGGGAAGAGACCCAGTACTTC. This translates into CAWSRQGIREETQYF.

This chain joins TRBV4-1 and TRBJ2-7; TRBD1 might be the D (5 bases). Trimming removed 5 bases at V and 1 base at J, with 9 bases between. There are 13 residues in the CDR3. Germline CDR1 reads MGHRA; CDR2 reads YSYEKL. CDR3 nucleotides: TGCGCCAGCAGCGGGTACAGGTCCTACGAGCAGTACTTC. Translated, it gives CASSGYRSYEQYF.

The chain links TRBV2 to TRBJ2-7; 7 positions match TRBD2. CDR3 length: 15 amino acids. The V gene end was trimmed by 2 bases and the J gene end by 6 bases; junction bases not matched to a gene: 10. Germline loops: CDR1 SNHLY, CDR2 FYNNEI. DNA of the CDR3: TGTGCCAGCAGTGAAACCCGAGCGGGGTCGGGCGAGCAGTACTTC. Translation gives CASSETRAGSGEQYF.

As regards this clone: The identical CDR3 is also encoded by other nucleotide sequences in the sample. The chain uses TRBV5-1 and TRBJ1-2; D unclear. Germline CDR1 is SGHRS and CDR2 is YFSETQ. Trimming removed 0 bases from V and 4 bases from J, with 4 bases in between. The CDR3 runs 12 residues. DNA of the CDR3: TGCGCCAGCAGCTTGGAACCCTATGGCTACACCTTC. Its translation is CASSLEPYGYTF.

V and J are TRBV28 and TRBJ1-2, with no clear D. Germline V gives CDR1 MDHEN, CDR2 SYDVKM. V dropped 9 bases and J dropped 4 bases, with 15 bases sitting between them. There are 13 residues in the CDR3. Here the CDR3 reads CASILGVGYGYTF. CDR3 in DNA: TGTGCCAGTATACTGGGAGTGGGCTATGGCTACACCTTC.

The V gene is TRBV19, the J gene TRBJ2-7; D uncertain. The CDR3 is 13 amino acids. V lost 4 bases, J lost 1 base, and 8 bases lay in between. Germline values: CDR1 LNHDA, CDR2 SQIVND (reference sequence). The CDR3 DNA is TGTGCCAGTAGTAGGCAAGGATCCTACGAGCAGTACTTC. Translating gives CASSRQGSYEQYF. The full variable domain, in which reference TRBV19 and TRBJ2-7 provide the parts outside the CDR3, is DGGITQSPKYLFRKEGQNVTLSCEQNLNHDAMYWYRQDPGQGLRLIYYSQIVNDFQKGDIAEGYSVSREKKESFPLTVTSAQKNPTAFYLCASSRQGSYEQYFGPGTRLTVT.

The chain has TRBV6-6 and TRBJ2-3; 7 bases align to TRBD2. CDR3 length: 14 amino acids. Germline CDR1 reads MNHNY; CDR2 reads SVGAGI (reference sequence). The ends lost 7 bases at V and 3 bases at J; junction bases unmatched: 7. The CDR3, as DNA: TGTGCCAGCACCCCAGCGGGGTCGACAGATACGCAGTATTTT. Its protein product is CASTPAGSTDTQYF.

V and J are TRBV5-4 and TRBJ1-1; tentatively, D is TRBD1 (6 bases). V shed 0 bases and J shed 4 bases, with 13 bases lying between them. CDR3 length: 15 residues. CDR1 is SGHNT and CDR2 is YYREEE in the germline V gene (reference sequence). CDR3 sequence: CASSLAAGVLTEAFF. CDR3 nucleotides: TGTGCCAGCAGCTTGGCGGCAGGGGTACTCACTGAAGCTTTCTTT.

In its sample, this clone was seen a few times. The rearrangement joins TRBV21-1 to TRBJ2-7; the table's D gene call, TRBD1, was not cross checked with the DNA. TRBV21-1 counts as a pseudogene. The CDR3 runs 12 residues. The CDR3 nucleotides are TGTGCCAGCACCACACAGGACTACGAGCAGTACTTC. Its protein product is CASTTQDYEQYF.

The rearrangement uses TRBV30 and TRBJ2-3; 9 bases line up with TRBD2. With 3 bases clipped from V and 5 bases from J, the junction kept 15 bases outside the gene matches. Germline CDR1 is GTSNPN and CDR2 is SVGIG (reference sequence). The CDR3 extends over 17 amino acids. The DNA for the CDR3 is TGTGCCTGGAGGCTACTGGGGAGCGGGGGGCTCAGAGATACGCAGTATTTT. Its translation is CAWRLLGSGGLRDTQYF.

The chain uses TRBV7-2 and TRBJ1-6, with D possibly matching TRBD1 (6 bases). CDR3 size: 15 residues. Germline CDR1 is SGHTA and CDR2 is FQGNSA. Trimming pared 2 bases from V and 6 bases from J, leaving 11 bases between. The DNA for the CDR3 is TGTGCCAGCAGCTTAAAGATACAGGGTAATTCACCCCTCCACTTT. Protein product: CASSLKIQGNSPLHF.

The chain links TRBV6-5 to TRBJ1-6; D unresolved. Germline CDR1 is MNHEY and CDR2 is SVGAGI. The V gene lost 7 bases and the J gene lost 7 bases, with 17 bases spanning the gap. The CDR3 extends over 15 amino acids. The CDR3 DNA sequence: TGTGCCAGCACCCGCGCGGGGTTCGGCAATTCACCCCTCCACTTT. It translates to CASTRAGFGNSPLHF.

This clone was observed a handful of times. V is TRBV9 and J is TRBJ1-1; 8 bases fit TRBD1. This CDR3 region has 15 residues. V shed 3 bases, J shed 2 bases, and the junction held 6 bases outside the gene matches. Germline values: CDR1 SGDLS, CDR2 YYNGEE. The CDR3 nucleotides read TGTGCCAGCAGCGCTGGACAGGGTATAAACACTGAAGCTTTCTTT. Its translation: CASSAGQGINTEAFF.

CDR3 loop: CASRPIQGYGYTF. In DNA, the CDR3 is TGTGCCAGCAGGCCAATCCAGGGCTATGGCTACACCTTC. The genes are TRBV14 and TRBJ1-2; D is perhaps TRBD1 (5 bases). CDR3 size: 13 residues. The germline V gene encodes CDR1 SGHDN and CDR2 FVKESK. V was shortened by 6 bases and J by 4 bases, with 12 bases between the two germline ends.

The J gene is TRBJ2-7, the V gene TRBV13, with D perhaps TRBD1 (6 bases). Trimming removed 0 bases from V and 2 bases from J, with 11 bases in between. There are 15 residues in the CDR3. CDR1 is PRHDT, CDR2 FYEKMQ, per germline (reference sequence). The CDR3 region has the DNA TGTGCCAGCAGCTTAGGCAGGGACAAGACCTACGAGCAGTACTTC. Translation gives CASSLGRDKTYEQYF.

The rearrangement joins TRBV11-2 to TRBJ2-3; TRBD2 agrees at 12 bases. Trimming cost V 1 base and J 8 bases; bases outside gene matches: 7. The CDR3 runs 16 residues. The germline gives CDR1 SGHAT, CDR2 FQNNGV. CDR3 in amino acids: CASSLGPSGGAGTQYF. The CDR3 region has the DNA TGTGCCAGCAGCTTAGGGCCTAGCGGGGGGGCCGGTACGCAGTATTTT. Based on the CDR3 plus reference TRBV11-2 and TRBJ2-3, the full variable domain is EAGVAQSPRYKIIEKRQSVAFWCNPISGHATLYWYQQILGQGPKLLIQFQNNGVVDDSQLPKDRFSAERLKGVDSTLKIQPAKLEDSAVYLCASSLGPSGGAGTQYFGPGTRLTVL.

In this sample, this clone turned up a few times. V usage is TRBV19 and J usage is TRBJ1-5, with 10 bases matching TRBD1. The CDR3 is 16 amino acids. V lost 4 bases, J lost 2 bases, and 5 bases stayed unmatched. CDR1 is LNHDA, CDR2 SQIVND, per germline (reference sequence). Here the CDR3 DNA reads TGTGCCAGTAGTACACAGACAGGGGGCCGCAATCAGCCCCAGCATTTT. It codes for CASSTQTGGRNQPQHF.

This clone came up a few times. The same CDR3 also results from other DNA sequences found in this sample. This rearrangement joins TRBV5-4 to TRBJ1-1; D perhaps matches TRBD1 (6 bases). This CDR3 is built from 13 residues. The ends were cut back, 4 bases at V and 5 bases at J, with 12 bases in the middle. Germline lookup yields CDR1 SGHNT and CDR2 YYREEE (reference sequence). The CDR3 region is CASSGGTHTEAFF. In DNA form, the CDR3 reads TGTGCCAGCAGCGGTGGGACACATACTGAAGCTTTCTTT.

This clone was detected only once. The rearrangement links TRBV18 to TRBJ1-1; D possibly corresponds to TRBD1 (5 bases). V lost 3 bases and J lost 8, with 10 bases in between. Per the germline V gene, CDR1 is KGHSH and CDR2 is LQKENI. The CDR3 has 12 residues. DNA for the CDR3: TGTGCCAGCTCACCCGGGGGGATAGAAGCTTTCTTT. It is translated as CASSPGGIEAFF.

This clone has a single count. The J gene is TRBJ1-3, the V gene TRBV4-2; weak D call: TRBD1 (6 bases). The CDR3 consists of 15 residues. V was clipped by 4 bases and J by 0 bases, with 10 bases between them. CDR1 LGHNA and CDR2 YNFKEQ come from the germline V gene. The CDR3 DNA sequence: TGTGCCAGCAGCCTCGGGGGCCTCTCTGGAAACACCATATATTTT. Encoded protein: CASSLGGLSGNTIYF.

J is TRBJ1-1 and V is TRBV11-2; D remains unclear. Germline V gene lookup returns CDR1 SGHAT and CDR2 FQNNGV. The ends were cut back, 1 base at V and 4 bases at J, with 7 bases in the middle. The CDR3 loop spans 13 amino acids. This chain's CDR3 is CASSLGGLTEAFF. DNA for the CDR3: TGTGCCAGCAGCTTAGGAGGGCTCACTGAAGCTTTCTTT. The entire variable domain, with the rest obtained from reference TRBV11-2 and TRBJ1-1, is as follows: EAGVAQSPRYKIIEKRQSVAFWCNPISGHATLYWYQQILGQGPKLLIQFQNNGVVDDSQLPKDRFSAERLKGVDSTLKIQPAKLEDSAVYLCASSLGGLTEAFFGQGTRLTVV.

The chain uses TRBV19 and TRBJ2-5; a possible D gene is TRBD2 (6 bases). Germline V gene data show CDR1 as LNHDA and CDR2 as SQIVND (reference sequence). V shed 1 base and J shed 5 bases, with 17 bases lying between them. The CDR3 sequence is 16 residues long. The CDR3 nucleotides are TGTGCCAGTAGTATAGGGGGAGGCCCCTCAGGGGAGACCCAGTACTTC. Its translation is CASSIGGGPSGETQYF.

This chain links TRBV6-5 with TRBJ2-1; D assignment may be TRBD1 or TRBD2 (7 bases each). Trimming shortened V by 7 bases and J by 10 bases, and 14 bases separated the two germline ends. In germline, CDR1 is MNHEY, CDR2 SVGAGI. There are 12 residues in the CDR3. The CDR3 is CASTQGGGEQFF. In DNA, the CDR3 is TGTGCCAGCACCCAGGGAGGGGGCGAGCAGTTCTTC.